This TCR beta chain originates from a study of blood T cell repertoires in COVID-19. Study-level information: Nucleic acid was either cDNA or gDNA, and it came from T cells, B-cell-depleted T cells, or PBMCs.

In germline, CDR1 is SGHRS, CDR2 YFSETQ. The CDR3 length is 19 residues. The trim removed 4 bases at V and 0 bases at J, leaving 13 bases unmatched. As processed by the authors: Quantification of nucleated cells was approximated via reference gene primer amplification. Profiled with immunoSEQ multiplex PCR; TCRdb holds only in-frame clones, not every one. Clonal size and the V and J genes are those of that table, whereas D and trimming came from the DNA. The sample has under 95,000 clones, about nine tenths seen once. This sequence originates from a woman aged 80 or older with acute or convalescent COVID-19. J is TRBJ2-4 and V is TRBV5-1, with 10 bases lining up with TRBD1. Material: peripheral blood. In DNA, the CDR3 is TGCGCCAGCAGCCCAGTACGGGACAGGGGCTTCCTAGCCAAAAACATTCAGTACTTC. This translates into CASSPVRDRGFLAKNIQYF.